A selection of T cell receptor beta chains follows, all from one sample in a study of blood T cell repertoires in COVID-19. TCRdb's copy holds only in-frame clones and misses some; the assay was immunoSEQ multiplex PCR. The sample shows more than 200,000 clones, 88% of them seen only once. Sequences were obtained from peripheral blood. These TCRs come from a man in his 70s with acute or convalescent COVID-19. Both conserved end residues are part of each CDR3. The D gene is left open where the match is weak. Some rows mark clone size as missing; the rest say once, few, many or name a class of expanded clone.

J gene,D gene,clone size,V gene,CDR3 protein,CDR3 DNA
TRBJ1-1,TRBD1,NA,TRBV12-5,CASGLGQGAATEAFF,TGTGCTAGTGGTTTGGGGCAGGGGGCGGCCACTGAAGCTTTCTTT
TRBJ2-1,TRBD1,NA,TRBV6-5,CASRGQGYVGNEQFF,TGTGCCAGCAGGGGACAGGGTTATGTTGGGAATGAGCAGTTCTTC
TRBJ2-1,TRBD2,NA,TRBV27,CASSHTPSGNNEQFF,TGTGCCAGCAGTCACACACCTAGCGGAAACAATGAGCAGTTCTTC
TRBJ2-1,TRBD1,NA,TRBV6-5,CASSSQGTGNEQFF,TGTGCCAGCAGTTCGCAAGGGACAGGGAATGAGCAGTTCTTC
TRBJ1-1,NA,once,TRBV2,CASSAEQGNTEAFF,TGTGCCAGCAGTGCAGAACAGGGGAACACTGAAGCTTTCTTT
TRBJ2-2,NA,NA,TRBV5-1,CASSLGMTPGGTGELFF,TGCGCCAGCAGCTTGGGCATGACACCTGGAGGAACCGGGGAGCTGTTTTTT
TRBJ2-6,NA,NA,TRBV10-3,CAIRGGLYYSGANVLTF,TGTGCCATCAGGGGGGGACTCTACTACTCTGGGGCCAACGTCCTGACTTTC
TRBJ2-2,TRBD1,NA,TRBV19,CASSIDPRGSGELFF,TGTGCCAGTAGTATAGACCCCAGGGGGTCCGGGGAGCTGTTTTTT
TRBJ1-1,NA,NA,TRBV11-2,CASSLGAMNTEAFF,TGTGCCAGCAGCTTAGGGGCTATGAACACTGAAGCTTTCTTT
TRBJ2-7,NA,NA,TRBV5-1,CASSLDDRPGQYF,TGCGCCAGCAGCTTGGACGACAGGCCGGGGCAGTACTTC
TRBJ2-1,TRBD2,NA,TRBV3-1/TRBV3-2,CASSQGGRWDEQFF,TGTGCCAGCAGCCAAGGCGGGAGATGGGATGAGCAGTTCTTC
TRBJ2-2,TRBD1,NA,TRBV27,CASSRDRGNTGELFF,TGTGCCAGCAGTAGAGACAGGGGGAACACCGGGGAGCTGTTTTTT
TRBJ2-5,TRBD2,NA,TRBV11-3,CASSFREGGTQYF,TGTGCCAGCAGCTTCCGGGAGGGCGGGACCCAGTACTTC
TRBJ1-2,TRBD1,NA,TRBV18,CASSRQGARGYTF,TGTGCCAGCTCACGACAGGGGGCAAGGGGCTACACCTTC
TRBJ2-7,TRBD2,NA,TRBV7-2,CASSLVTSGSYEQYF,TGTGCCAGCAGCTTAGTTACTAGCGGGTCCTACGAGCAGTACTTC